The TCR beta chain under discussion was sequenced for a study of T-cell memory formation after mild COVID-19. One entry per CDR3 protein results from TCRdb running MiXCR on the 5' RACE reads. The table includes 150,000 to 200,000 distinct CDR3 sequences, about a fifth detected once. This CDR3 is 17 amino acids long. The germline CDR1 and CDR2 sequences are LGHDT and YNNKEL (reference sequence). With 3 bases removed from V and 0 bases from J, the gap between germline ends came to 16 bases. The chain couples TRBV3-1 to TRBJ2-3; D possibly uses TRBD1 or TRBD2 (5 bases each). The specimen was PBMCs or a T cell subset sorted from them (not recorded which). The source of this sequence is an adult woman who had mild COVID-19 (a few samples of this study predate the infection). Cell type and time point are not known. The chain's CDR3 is CASSQEDGGVSTDTQYF. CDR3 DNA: TGTGCCAGCAGCCAGGAAGATGGGGGTGTAAGCACAGATACGCAGTATTTT.